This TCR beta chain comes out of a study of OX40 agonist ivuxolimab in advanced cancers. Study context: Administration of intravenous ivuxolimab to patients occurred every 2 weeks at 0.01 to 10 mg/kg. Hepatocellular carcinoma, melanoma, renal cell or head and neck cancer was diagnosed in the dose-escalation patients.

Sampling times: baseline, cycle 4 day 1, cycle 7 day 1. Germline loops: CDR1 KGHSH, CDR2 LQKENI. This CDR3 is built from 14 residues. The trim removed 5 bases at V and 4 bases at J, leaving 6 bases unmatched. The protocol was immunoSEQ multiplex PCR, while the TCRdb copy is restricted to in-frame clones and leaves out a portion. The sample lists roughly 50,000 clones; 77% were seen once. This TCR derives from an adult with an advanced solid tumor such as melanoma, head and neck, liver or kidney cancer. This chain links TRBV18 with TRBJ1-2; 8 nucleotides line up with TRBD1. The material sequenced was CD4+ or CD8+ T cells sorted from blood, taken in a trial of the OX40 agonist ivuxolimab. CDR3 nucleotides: TGTGCCAGCTCATCGCAGGGGGCGAGCTATGGCTACACCTTC. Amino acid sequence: CASSSQGASYGYTF.